The present TCR beta chain was sequenced within a study of CD8 T cells in ankylosing spondylitis (dated by TCRdb to the late 2010s). Turning to the overall study: T cell receptor beta repertoires were profiled in healthy donors and ankylosing spondylitis patients so that disease-linked TCR variants could be found. Peripheral blood was sampled, and synovial fluid was additionally collected from ankylosing spondylitis patients. The whole study cohort included under 140 healthy donors and roughly 24 ankylosing spondylitis patients.

Sequencing instrument: Illumina HiSeq 2500. Quantitative 5'-RACE with molecular barcodes was used to prepare TCR beta libraries. In the authors' own workflow: To identify disease-linked TCR variants, a new computational method was used, one built on a probabilistic model of VDJ rearrangement. TCRdb cleaned the public reads at Q25 with fastp, built clones with MiXCR and kept in-frame beta chains. Entries are consolidated by CDR3 protein sequence, retaining the most common genes and DNA. TCRdb's processing, not the authors', yielded these V and J calls. The sample data list fewer than 250,000 distinct CDR3 sequences, and over 9.5% of these were observed just once. Less than 3% of the sample is taken by the ten largest. What the work shows at the level of the full study, not this receptor alone: Some of the motif variants had been reported before in the synovial fluid and blood of reactive arthritis patients, a finding that suggests common disease-initiation mechanisms. Significant enrichment of the disease-linked clones was reported in matched synovial fluid samples from ankylosing spondylitis patients. Blood from ankylosing spondylitis patients appeared to be characterized by a TCR beta motif composed of 7 to 9 highly homologous amino acid variants. A CD8+ phenotype was shown by the disease-linked clones, which were found at relatively low frequencies in peripheral blood.

Taken from the germline V gene, the CDR1 and CDR2 loops are SQVTM and ANQGSEA. Taken from cysteine to phenylalanine, the CDR3 has 11 residues. The sequence is cut down to CDR3 DNA, 33 bases in frame from base 1. V gives up 5 bases and J gives up 0 bases, and the segment between their germline ends measures 5 bases. This clonotype was detected ten times or more. Its antigen is still unknown. There are no base qualities to consult, and no much larger clone falls within one base. The sequence was obtained from a male donor with ankylosing spondylitis or in good health (not recorded which). The chain uses TRBV29-1 and TRBJ2-7; the D segment cannot be called with confidence. Sequencing was done on a sample of blood, either unsorted or a sorted T cell fraction (not recorded which). In nucleotide form, the sequence is TGCAGCGTTTTCCTCTCCTACGAGCAGTACTTC. This translates into CSVFLSYEQYF.